The sequence of this T cell receptor beta chain was determined in a study of blood T cell repertoires in COVID-19. Libraries were prepared by immunoSEQ multiplex PCR; TCRdb keeps only in-frame clonotypes and omits some of them. Of 430,000 or so clones listed, around nine tenths are singletons. The germline CDR1 and CDR2 sequences are SQVTM and ANQGSEA. The CDR3 extends over 15 amino acids. Trimming cost V 2 bases and J 0 bases; bases outside gene matches: 0. Membership in each cohort depended on participant-reported clinical history. Sequencing used PBMCs or T cells enriched from blood (not recorded which). The gene calls are TRBV29-1 and TRBJ2-3; 12 nucleotides agree with TRBD2. This TCR was sampled from a woman between 18 and 29 years old who had been exposed to COVID-19. CDR3 amino acids: CSVETSGGSTDTQYF. CDR3 DNA: TGCAGCGTTGAAACTAGCGGGGGGAGCACAGATACGCAGTATTTT.